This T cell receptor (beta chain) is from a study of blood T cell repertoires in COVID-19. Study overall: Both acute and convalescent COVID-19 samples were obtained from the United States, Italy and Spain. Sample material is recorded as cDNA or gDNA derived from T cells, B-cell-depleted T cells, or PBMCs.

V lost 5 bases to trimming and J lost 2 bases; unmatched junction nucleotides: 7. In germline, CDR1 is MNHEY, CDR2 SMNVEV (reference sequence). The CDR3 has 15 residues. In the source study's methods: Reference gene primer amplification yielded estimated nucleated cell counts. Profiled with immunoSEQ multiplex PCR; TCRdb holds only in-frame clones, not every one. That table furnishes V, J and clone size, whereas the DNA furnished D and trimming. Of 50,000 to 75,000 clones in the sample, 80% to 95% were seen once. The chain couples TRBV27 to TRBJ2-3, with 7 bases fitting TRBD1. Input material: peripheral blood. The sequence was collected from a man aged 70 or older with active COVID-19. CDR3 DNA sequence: TGTGCCAGCAGTCCCCGGGACAGCTCCACAGATACGCAGTATTTT. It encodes CASSPRDSSTDTQYF.